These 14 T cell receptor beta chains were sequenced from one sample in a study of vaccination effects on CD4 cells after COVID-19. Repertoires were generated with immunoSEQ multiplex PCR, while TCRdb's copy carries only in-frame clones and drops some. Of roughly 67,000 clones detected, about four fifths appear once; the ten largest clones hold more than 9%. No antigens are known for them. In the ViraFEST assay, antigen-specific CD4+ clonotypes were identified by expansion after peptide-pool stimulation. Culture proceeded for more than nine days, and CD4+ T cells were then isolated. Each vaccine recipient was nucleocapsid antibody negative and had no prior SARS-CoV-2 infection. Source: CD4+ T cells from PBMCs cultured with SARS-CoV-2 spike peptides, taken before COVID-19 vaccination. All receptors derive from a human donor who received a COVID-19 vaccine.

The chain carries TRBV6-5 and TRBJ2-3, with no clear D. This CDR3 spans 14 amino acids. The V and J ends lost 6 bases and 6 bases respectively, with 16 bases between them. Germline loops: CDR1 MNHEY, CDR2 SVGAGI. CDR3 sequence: CASRASLEWDTQYF. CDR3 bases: TGTGCCAGCAGGGCTTCCTTAGAGTGGGATACGCAGTATTTT.

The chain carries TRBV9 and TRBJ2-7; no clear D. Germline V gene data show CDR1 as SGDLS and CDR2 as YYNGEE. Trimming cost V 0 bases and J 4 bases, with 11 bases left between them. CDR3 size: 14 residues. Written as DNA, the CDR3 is TGTGCCAGCAGCGTAGTAAGTGGAGAGTACGAGCAGTACGTC. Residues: CASSVVSGEYEQYV.

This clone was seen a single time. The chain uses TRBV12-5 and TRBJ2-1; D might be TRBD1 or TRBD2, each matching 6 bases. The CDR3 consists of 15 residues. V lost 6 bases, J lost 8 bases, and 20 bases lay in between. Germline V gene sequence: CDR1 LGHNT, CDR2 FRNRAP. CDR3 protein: CASGKNSGEVDEQFF. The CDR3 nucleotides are TGTGCTAGTGGCAAAAACTCAGGGGAGGTCGATGAGCAGTTCTTC.

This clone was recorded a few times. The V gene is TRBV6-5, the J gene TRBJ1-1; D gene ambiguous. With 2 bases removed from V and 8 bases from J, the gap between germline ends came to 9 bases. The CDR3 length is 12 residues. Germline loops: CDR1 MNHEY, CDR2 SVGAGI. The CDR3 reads CASSYPGGEAFF. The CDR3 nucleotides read TGTGCCAGCAGTTACCCCGGCGGGGAAGCTTTCTTT.

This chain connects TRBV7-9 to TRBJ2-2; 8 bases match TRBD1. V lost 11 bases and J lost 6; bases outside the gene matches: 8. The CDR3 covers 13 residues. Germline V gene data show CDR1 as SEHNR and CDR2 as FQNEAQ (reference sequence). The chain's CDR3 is CAGQGAQAGELFF. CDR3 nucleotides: TGTGCCGGGCAGGGGGCGCAGGCCGGGGAGCTGTTTTTT. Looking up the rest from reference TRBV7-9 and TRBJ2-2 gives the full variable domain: DTGVSQNPRHKITKRGQNVTFRCDPISEHNRLYWYRQTLGQGPEFLTYFQNEAQLEKSRLLSDRFSAERPKGSFSTLEIQRTEQGDSAMYLCAGQGAQAGELFFGEGSRLTVL.

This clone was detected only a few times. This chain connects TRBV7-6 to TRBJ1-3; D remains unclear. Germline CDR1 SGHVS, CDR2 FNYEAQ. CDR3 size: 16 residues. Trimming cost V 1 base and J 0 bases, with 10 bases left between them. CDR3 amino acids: CASSLVGQDSGNTIYF. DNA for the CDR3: TGTGCCAGCAGCTTAGTGGGTCAGGACTCTGGAAACACCATATATTTT.

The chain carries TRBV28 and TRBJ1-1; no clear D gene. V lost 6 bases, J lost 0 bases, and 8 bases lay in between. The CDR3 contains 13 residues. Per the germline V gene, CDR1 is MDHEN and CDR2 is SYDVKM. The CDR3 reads CASRRDLNTEAFF. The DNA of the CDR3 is TGTGCCAGCAGGCGAGACCTGAACACTGAAGCTTTCTTT.

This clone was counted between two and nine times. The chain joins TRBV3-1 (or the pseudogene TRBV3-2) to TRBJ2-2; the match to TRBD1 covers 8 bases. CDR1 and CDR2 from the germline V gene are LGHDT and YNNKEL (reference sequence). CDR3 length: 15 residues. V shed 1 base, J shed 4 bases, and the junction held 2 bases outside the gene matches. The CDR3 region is CASSQAQGGTGELFF. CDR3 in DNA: TGTGCCAGCAGCCAAGCACAGGGGGGCACCGGGGAGCTGTTTTTT.

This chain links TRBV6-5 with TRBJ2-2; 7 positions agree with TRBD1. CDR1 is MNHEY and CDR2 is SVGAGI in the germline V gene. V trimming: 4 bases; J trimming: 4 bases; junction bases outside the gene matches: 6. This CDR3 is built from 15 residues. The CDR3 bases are TGTGCCAGCAGTTTCACAGGGGCTGGCACCGGGGAGCTGTTTTTT. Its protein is CASSFTGAGTGELFF.

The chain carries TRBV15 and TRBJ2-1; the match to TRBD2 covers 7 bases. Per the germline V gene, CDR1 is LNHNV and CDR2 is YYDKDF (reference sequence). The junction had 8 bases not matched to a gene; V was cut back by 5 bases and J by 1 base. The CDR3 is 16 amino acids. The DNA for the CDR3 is TGTGCCACCAGCTTCCTAACCGGGGGGTCCTACAATGAGCAGTTCTTC. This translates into CATSFLTGGSYNEQFF. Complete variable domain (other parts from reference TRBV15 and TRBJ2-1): DAMVIQNPRYQVTQFGKPVTLSCSQTLNHNVMYWYQQKSSQAPKLLFHYYDKDFNNEADTPDNFQSRRPNTSFCFLDIRSPGLGDTAMYLCATSFLTGGSYNEQFFGPGTRLTVL.

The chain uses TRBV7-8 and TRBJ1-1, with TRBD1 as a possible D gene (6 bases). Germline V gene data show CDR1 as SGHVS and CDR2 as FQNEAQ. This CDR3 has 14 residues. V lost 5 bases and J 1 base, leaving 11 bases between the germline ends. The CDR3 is CASSQWTENTEAFF. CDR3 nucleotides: TGTGCCAGCAGCCAATGGACAGAGAACACTGAAGCTTTCTTT.

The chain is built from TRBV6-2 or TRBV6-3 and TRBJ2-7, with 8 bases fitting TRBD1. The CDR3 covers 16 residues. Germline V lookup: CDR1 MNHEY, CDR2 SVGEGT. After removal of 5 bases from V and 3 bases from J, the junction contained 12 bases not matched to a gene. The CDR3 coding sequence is TGTGCCAGCAGTACTACCGGGACAGGAGCGGTCTACGAGCAGTACGTC. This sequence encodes CASSTTGTGAVYEQYV.

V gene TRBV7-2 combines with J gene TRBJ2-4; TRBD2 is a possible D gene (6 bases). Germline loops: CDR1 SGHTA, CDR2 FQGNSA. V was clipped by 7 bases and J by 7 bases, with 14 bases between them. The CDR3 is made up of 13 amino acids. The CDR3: CASNSAGWNIQYF. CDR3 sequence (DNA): TGTGCCAGCAACTCTGCGGGGTGGAACATTCAGTACTTC.

CDR3 DNA: TGTGCCAGCAGTTACTCTAGGGCGTTCAGTTTCCCCCAGCATTTT. Protein sequence: CASSYSRAFSFPQHF. The chain is built from TRBV6-5 and TRBJ1-5, with D hard to call. The CDR3 spans 15 residues. Germline CDR1 MNHEY, CDR2 SVGAGI. Trimming shortened V by 0 bases and J by 10 bases, and 16 bases separated the two germline ends.